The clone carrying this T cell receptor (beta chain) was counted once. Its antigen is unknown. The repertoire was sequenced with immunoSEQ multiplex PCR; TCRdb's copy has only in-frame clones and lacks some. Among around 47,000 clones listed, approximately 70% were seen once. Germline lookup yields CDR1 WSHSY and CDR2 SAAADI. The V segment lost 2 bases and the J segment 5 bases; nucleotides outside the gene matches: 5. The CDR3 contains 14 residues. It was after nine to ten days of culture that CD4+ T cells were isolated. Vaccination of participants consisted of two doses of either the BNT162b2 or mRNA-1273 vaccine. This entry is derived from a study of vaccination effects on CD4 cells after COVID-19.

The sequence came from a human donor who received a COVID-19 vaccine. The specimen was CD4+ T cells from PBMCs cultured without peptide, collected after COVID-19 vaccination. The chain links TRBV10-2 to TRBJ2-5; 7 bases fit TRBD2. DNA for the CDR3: TGCGCCAGCAGTGAGCCAGCGGGGCAGGAGACCCAGTACTTC. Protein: CASSEPAGQETQYF.